Sequencing of this T cell receptor (beta chain) was carried out in a study of a mutant IDH1 vaccine in newly diagnosed glioma. For the study at large: Before enrollment, the patients had been treated with radiotherapy alone, temozolomide alone, or both together. Most of them had received both.

Assay: immunoSEQ multiplex PCR; the TCRdb copy retains only in-frame clones and omits some. The table has around 70,000 clones, 85% to 90% seen once. CDR1 SGDLS and CDR2 YYNGEE come from the germline V gene. The CDR3 covers 14 residues. V was clipped by 3 bases and J by 5 bases; unmatched bases: 5. Specified time point: week 35, safety follow-up. One vaccine dose held 300 ug of mutant IDH1 20-mer peptide and came with topical imiquimod. Weeks 1, 3, 5, 7, 11, 15, 19 and 23 were when patients received their eight vaccinations. On this clone: Its antigen is not identified.

The receptor was isolated from a man aged 25-40 years with glioma. This chain uses TRBV9 with TRBJ2-1, with 7 bases matching TRBD2. Here the sequenced sample was PBMCs, taken from a glioma patient whose treatment included an IDH1 peptide vaccine. Written as DNA, the CDR3 is TGTGCCAGCAGCGGGTTGCTAGCGGACAATGAGCAGTTCTTC. The encoded protein is CASSGLLADNEQFF.